What follows are 25 T cell receptor beta chains derived from one specimen sequenced in a study of regulatory T cells in long-lasting Graves disease (dated by TCRdb to about 2021). Preparation of the library involved multiplex PCR. Sequencing instrument: Illumina HiSeq 4000. TCR beta libraries were built with iRepertoire HTBI primers and Arm-PCR amplification of CDR3 regions. The raw public reads went through TCRdb reprocessing: fastp at Q25, MiXCR clone calling, in-frame beta chains kept. One record per CDR3 amino acid sequence lists the most common genes and DNA. Within this sample are over 300,000 distinct CDR3 sequences, with roughly a sixth of them counted one time only. About 24% of the sample is taken by the ten largest. Taken with the paper, the label for time point translates to: newly diagnosed GD, antithyroid drugs for less than 3 months. For both TCR sequencing and RNA sequencing, RNA was extracted from PBMCs in TRIzol.

Specimen: peripheral blood mononuclear cells (PBMCs), collected at new diagnosis, from a patient treated with antithyroid drugs. The receptors derive from a female donor with Graves disease.

The genes are TRBV15 and TRBJ1-2; the D gene is possibly TRBD1 (5 bases). CDR1 is LNHNV, CDR2 YYDKDF, per germline (reference sequence). Deletions cut 2 bases from V and 5 bases from J, with 30 bases between. The length of the CDR3 is 20 residues. CDR3 coding DNA: TGTGCCACCAGCAGACTACCTCCCCGACGGCGGGGGGTGGGATCTTATGGCTACACCTTC. Translating it yields CATSRLPPRRRGVGSYGYTF.

This clonotype showed up many times. This CDR3 reads CASSLDPGSYEQYF. The DNA for the CDR3 is TGTGCCAGCAGCTTAGACCCCGGATCCTACGAGCAGTACTTC. This chain joins TRBV11-2 and TRBJ2-7; no definite D call. This CDR3 contains 14 residues. Trimming removed 0 bases from V and 1 base from J, with 7 bases in between. Germline-derived CDR1 and CDR2 are SGHAT and FQNNGV.

This clonotype was recorded many times. The J gene is TRBJ2-5, the V gene TRBV6-1, with a possible D match to TRBD2 (7 bases). CDR3 length: 14 amino acids. Germline V CDR1 and CDR2: MNHNS, SASEGT. V was shortened by 6 bases and J by 1 base, with 12 bases between the two germline ends. CDR3 nucleotide sequence: TGTGCCAGCAGCCGGGGGGCCTCCCAAGAGACCCAGTACTTC. This gives the protein CASSRGASQETQYF.

A few counts support this clonotype. The gene calls are TRBV7-9 and TRBJ2-1; D is unresolved. The V end was cut by 3 bases, the J end by 5 bases, with 8 bases between. The CDR3 totals 13 residues. Germline lookup yields CDR1 SEHNR and CDR2 FQNEAQ (reference sequence). The CDR3 DNA sequence: TGTGCCAGCAGCTTGGAAGCTAACAATGAGCAGTTCTTC. Translated: CASSLEANNEQFF.

This clonotype was detected ten times or more. The genes are TRBV27 and TRBJ1-5, with 8 bases lining up with TRBD1. Germline assignment: CDR1 MNHEY and CDR2 SMNVEV (reference sequence). Trimming removed 6 bases from V and 9 bases from J; junction bases left unmatched: 7. The CDR3 consists of 13 residues. The CDR3 coding sequence is TGTGCCAGCAGCGACAGGGGTTTGGGGCCCCAGCATTTT. It encodes CASSDRGLGPQHF.

This clonotype has at least ten counts. The V and J genes are TRBV12-3 or TRBV12-4 and TRBJ2-7; unclear D gene. The CDR3 loop spans 14 amino acids. The V gene lost 8 bases and the J gene lost 0 bases, with 14 bases spanning the gap. Here the CDR3 reads CASSRASSSYEQYF. CDR3 DNA sequence: TGTGCCAGCTCACGGGCATCTAGCTCCTACGAGCAGTACTTC.

This clonotype has a count of ten or more. The V gene is TRBV20-1, the J gene TRBJ2-3; no firm D call. The CDR3 consists of 15 residues. Trimming removed 0 bases from V and 0 bases from J, with 10 bases in between. Germline V gene sequence: CDR1 DFQATT, CDR2 SNEGSKA (reference sequence). In nucleotides, the CDR3 is TGCAGTGCTAGAGATCGTGTGGGCAGCACAGATACGCAGTATTTT. It is translated as CSARDRVGSTDTQYF.

This clonotype showed up many times. The rearrangement joins TRBV30 to TRBJ2-5, with 7 bases that match TRBD2. Germline CDR1 GTSNPN, CDR2 SVGIG (reference sequence). The CDR3 has 12 amino acids. The V segment lost 3 bases and the J segment 5 bases; nucleotides outside the gene matches: 3. The CDR3 nucleotides read TGTGCCTGGAGCGGGAGGATCGAGACCCAGTACTTC. Protein sequence: CAWSGRIETQYF.

There are many counts of this clonotype. The chain recombines TRBV4-1 with TRBJ2-7, with 12 bases identical to TRBD2. Germline V lookup: CDR1 MGHRA, CDR2 YSYEKL. The CDR3 is made up of 14 amino acids. V gave up 4 bases and J gave up 6 bases; unmatched junction bases: 4. The CDR3 region has the DNA TGCGCCAGCAGCCTGACTAGCGGGAGACGCGAGCAGTACTTC. This gives the protein CASSLTSGRREQYF.

The chain has TRBV7-2 and TRBJ2-1; tentatively, D is TRBD1 or TRBD2 (7 bases each). CDR3 length: 16 amino acids. Germline V CDR1 and CDR2: SGHTA, FQGNSA. V was trimmed by 4 bases and J by 2 bases, leaving 15 bases between them. The CDR3 DNA reads TGTGCCAGCAGCTCTATCAGGGGGGGAACCTACAATGAGCAGTTCTTC. Its translation: CASSSIRGGTYNEQFF.

This clonotype was detected ten times or more. The rearrangement links TRBV5-6 to TRBJ2-1, with 7 bases matching TRBD1. This CDR3 comprises 16 residues. The J segment lost 4 bases and the V segment lost 3 bases, leaving 10 bases of the junction unmatched. Germline V CDR1 and CDR2: SGHDT, YYEEEE. CDR3 sequence (DNA): TGTGCCAGCAGCTGGGAAACAGGGGACCTATACAATGAGCAGTTCTTC. Its translation: CASSWETGDLYNEQFF.

This clonotype was seen at least ten times. CDR3 in DNA: TGTGCCAGCAGACCATCTGAGGGGGAGCCCCAGCATTTT. This encodes CASRPSEGEPQHF. The chain is built from TRBV3-1 and TRBJ1-5, with D possibly TRBD1 on 6 matching bases. V was trimmed by 6 bases and J by 8 bases, leaving 14 bases between them. Germline V gene lookup returns CDR1 LGHDT and CDR2 YNNKEL (reference sequence). This CDR3 is built from 13 residues. Full variable domain (rest looked up from reference TRBV3-1 and TRBJ1-5): DTAVSQTPKYLVTQMGNDKSIKCEQNLGHDTMYWYKQDSKKFLKIMFSYNNKELIINETVPNRFSPKSPDKAHLNLHINSLELGDSAVYFCASRPSEGEPQHFGDGTRLSIL.

This clonotype appeared many times. The V gene is TRBV20-1, the J gene TRBJ2-1, with 8 bases matching TRBD2. CDR1 and CDR2 from the germline V gene are DFQATT and SNEGSKA (reference sequence). The trim removed 3 bases at V and 7 bases at J, leaving 5 bases unmatched. The CDR3 is 13 amino acids. CDR3 amino acids: CSASWLAGNEQFF. CDR3 DNA sequence: TGCAGTGCTAGTTGGCTAGCGGGTAATGAGCAGTTCTTC.

In this sample, this clonotype turned up many times. The V gene is TRBV29-1, the J gene TRBJ2-1, with D maybe TRBD1 (6 bases). Germline V CDR1 and CDR2: SQVTM, ANQGSEA. Trimming removed 4 bases from V and 4 bases from J, with 11 bases in between. CDR3 length: 13 amino acids. In DNA form, the CDR3 reads TGCAGCGTTGGGACAGAGATATACAATGAGCAGTTCTTC. It is translated as CSVGTEIYNEQFF.

V is TRBV29-1 and J is TRBJ2-3; 10 bases line up with TRBD2. The CDR3 loop spans 13 amino acids. Trimming took 6 bases from V and 3 from J; bases not matched to a gene: 3. CDR1 SQVTM and CDR2 ANQGSEA come from the germline V gene. CDR3 loop: CSVRAGGTDTQYF. The CDR3, as DNA: TGCAGCGTCCGAGCGGGAGGGACAGATACGCAGTATTTT.

This clonotype was observed many times. The V and J genes are TRBV7-9 and TRBJ1-1; 11 nucleotides match TRBD1. The CDR3 extends over 17 amino acids. CDR1 SEHNR and CDR2 FQNEAQ come from the germline V gene (reference sequence). V trimming: 2 bases; J trimming: 4 bases; junction bases outside the gene matches: 9. The CDR3 loop reads CASSLNRDRGVSTEAFF. The CDR3 DNA reads TGTGCCAGCAGCTTAAACCGGGACAGGGGGGTAAGCACTGAAGCTTTCTTT.

The J gene is TRBJ1-2, the V gene TRBV7-9; D is undetermined. V was trimmed by 5 bases and J by 6 bases, leaving 16 bases between them. From germline, CDR1 is SEHNR and CDR2 FQNEAQ (reference sequence). This CDR3 contains 14 residues. The CDR3 DNA follows: TGTGCCAGCAGCATACCGGACGGTGGGCATGGCTACACCTTC. This gives the protein CASSIPDGGHGYTF.

This clonotype has a count of ten or more. The CDR3 sequence is CASSQGRVSGNTEAFF. In nucleotides, the CDR3 is TGTGCCAGCAGCCAAGGTCGGGTTTCGGGTAACACTGAAGCTTTCTTT. The chain has TRBV3-1 and TRBJ1-1; no reliable D call. The CDR3 runs to 16 residues. Per the germline V gene, CDR1 is LGHDT and CDR2 is YNNKEL (reference sequence). V dropped 1 base and J dropped 2 bases, with 14 bases sitting between them.

Of note for this clonotype: This may arise from a read error, as a much more abundant clone is one base away. The V gene is TRBV27, the J gene TRBJ2-2; no clear D. Germline values: CDR1 MNHEY, CDR2 SMNVEV (reference sequence). The CDR3 sequence is 13 residues long. V was shortened by 4 bases and J by 3 bases, with 6 bases between the two germline ends. The CDR3 DNA is TGTGCCAGCAGTTGGGCGGACACCGGGGAGCTGTTTTTT. This gives the protein CASSWADTGELFF.

This clonotype was detected many times. The rearrangement uses TRBV2 and TRBJ1-5; 8 bases match TRBD1. In germline, CDR1 is SNHLY, CDR2 FYNNEI. V shed 8 bases, J shed 6 bases, and the junction held 9 bases outside the gene matches. This CDR3 has 14 amino acids. In nucleotides, the CDR3 is TGTGCCAGCGACTCGGGGACAGGTAGTCAGCCCCAGCATTTT. Its protein is CASDSGTGSQPQHF.

V is TRBV27 and J is TRBJ2-2; a weak D match, TRBD2 (7 bases). Germline assignment: CDR1 MNHEY and CDR2 SMNVEV (reference sequence). Trimming shortened V by 6 bases and J by 5 bases, and 16 bases separated the two germline ends. The length of the CDR3 is 15 residues. CDR3 sequence: CASSLGGAWTGELFF. The CDR3 DNA sequence: TGTGCCAGCAGCTTGGGGGGGGCTTGGACCGGGGAGCTGTTTTTT.

This clonotype was detected many times. The J gene is TRBJ1-5, the V gene TRBV19, with 7 bases identical to TRBD1. V shed 5 bases, J shed 2 bases, and the junction held 6 bases outside the gene matches. Germline V CDR1 and CDR2: LNHDA, SQIVND (reference sequence). The length of the CDR3 is 15 residues. CDR3 in amino acids: CASSVGQAGNQPQHF. CDR3 DNA: TGTGCCAGTAGTGTAGGACAGGCGGGCAATCAGCCCCAGCATTTT.

The table lists this clonotype with many counts. V is TRBV28 and J is TRBJ2-7, with 7 positions matching TRBD2. This CDR3 is built from 12 residues. Germline V gene sequence: CDR1 MDHEN, CDR2 SYDVKM. J lost 12 bases, V lost 4 bases, and 9 bases had no gene match. The CDR3 nucleotides are TGTGCCAGCAGTTGGGGCGGGAGCGATCCGTACTTC. This codes for CASSWGGSDPYF.

This clonotype was seen at least ten times. The V and J genes are TRBV5-7 and TRBJ2-3; D not certain. TRBV5-7 is classed as an ORF, of uncertain function. The CDR3 contains 23 residues. Between the trimmed V and J ends, which lost 4 bases and 0 bases, there was a span of 36 bases. The CDR3 bases are TGTGCCAGCAGCCCCCGAGAGGATTTGCCGCTGCGAAATCCTTCACCGAGCACAGATACGCAGTATTTT. This encodes CASSPREDLPLRNPSPSTDTQYF.

At least ten counts were recorded for this clonotype. The rearrangement joins TRBV6-1 to TRBJ2-3; a possible D gene is TRBD2 (5 bases). CDR3 size: 15 residues. Germline loops: CDR1 MNHNS, CDR2 SASEGT. V gave up 5 bases and J gave up 2 bases, with 14 bases separating them. In DNA form, the CDR3 reads TGTGCCAGCAGTCCTGTAGCGACAAACACAGATACGCAGTATTTT. Protein sequence: CASSPVATNTDTQYF.